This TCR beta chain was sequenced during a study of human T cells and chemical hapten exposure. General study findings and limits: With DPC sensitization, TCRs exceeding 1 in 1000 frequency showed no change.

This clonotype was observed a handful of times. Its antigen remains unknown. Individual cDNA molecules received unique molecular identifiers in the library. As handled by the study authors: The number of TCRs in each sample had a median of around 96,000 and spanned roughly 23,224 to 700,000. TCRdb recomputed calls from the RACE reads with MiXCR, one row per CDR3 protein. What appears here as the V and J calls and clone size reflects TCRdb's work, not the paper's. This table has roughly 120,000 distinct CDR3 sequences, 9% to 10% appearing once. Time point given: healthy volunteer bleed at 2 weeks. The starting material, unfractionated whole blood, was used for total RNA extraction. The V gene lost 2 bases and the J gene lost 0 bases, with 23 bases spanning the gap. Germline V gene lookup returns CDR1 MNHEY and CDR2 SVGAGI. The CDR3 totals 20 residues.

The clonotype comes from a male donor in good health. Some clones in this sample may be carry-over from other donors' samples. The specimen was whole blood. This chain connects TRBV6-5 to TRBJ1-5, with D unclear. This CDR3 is CASSYQPDPQPYYSNQPQHF. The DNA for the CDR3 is TGTGCCAGCAGTTACCAACCCGACCCACAGCCATACTATAGCAATCAGCCCCAGCATTTT.